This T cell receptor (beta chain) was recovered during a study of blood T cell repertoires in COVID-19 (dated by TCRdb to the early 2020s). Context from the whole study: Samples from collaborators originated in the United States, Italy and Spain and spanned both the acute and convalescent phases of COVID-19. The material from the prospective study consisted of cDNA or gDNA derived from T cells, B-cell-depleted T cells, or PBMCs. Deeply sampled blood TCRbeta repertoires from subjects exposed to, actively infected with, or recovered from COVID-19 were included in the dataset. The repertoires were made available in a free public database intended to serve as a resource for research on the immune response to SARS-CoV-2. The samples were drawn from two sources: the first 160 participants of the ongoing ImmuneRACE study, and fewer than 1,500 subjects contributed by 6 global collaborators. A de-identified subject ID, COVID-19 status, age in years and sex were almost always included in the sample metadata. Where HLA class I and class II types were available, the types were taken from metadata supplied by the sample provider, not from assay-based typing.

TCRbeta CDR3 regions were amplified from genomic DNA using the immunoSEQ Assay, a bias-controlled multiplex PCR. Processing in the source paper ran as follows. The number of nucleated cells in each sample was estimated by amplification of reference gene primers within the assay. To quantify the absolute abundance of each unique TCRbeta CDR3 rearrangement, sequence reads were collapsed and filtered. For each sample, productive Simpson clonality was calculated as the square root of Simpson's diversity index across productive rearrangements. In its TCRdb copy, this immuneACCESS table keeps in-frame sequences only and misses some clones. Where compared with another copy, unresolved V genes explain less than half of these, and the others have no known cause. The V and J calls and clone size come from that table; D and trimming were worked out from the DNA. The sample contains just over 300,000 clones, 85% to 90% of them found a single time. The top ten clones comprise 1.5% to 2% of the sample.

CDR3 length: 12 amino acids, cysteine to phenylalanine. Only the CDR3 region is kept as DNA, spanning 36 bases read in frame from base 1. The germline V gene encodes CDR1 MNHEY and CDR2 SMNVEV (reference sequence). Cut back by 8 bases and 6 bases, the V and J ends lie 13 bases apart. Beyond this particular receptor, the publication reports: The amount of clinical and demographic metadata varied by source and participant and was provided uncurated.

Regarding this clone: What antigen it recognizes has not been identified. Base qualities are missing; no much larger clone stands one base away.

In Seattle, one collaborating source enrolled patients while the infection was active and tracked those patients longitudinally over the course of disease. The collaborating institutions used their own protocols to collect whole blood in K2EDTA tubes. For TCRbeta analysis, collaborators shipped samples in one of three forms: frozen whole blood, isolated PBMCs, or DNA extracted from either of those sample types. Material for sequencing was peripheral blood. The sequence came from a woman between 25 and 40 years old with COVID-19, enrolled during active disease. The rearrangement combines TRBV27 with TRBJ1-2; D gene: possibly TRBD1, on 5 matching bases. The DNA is TGTGCCAGCTCTACCGGAGGGGATGGCTACACCTTC. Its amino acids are CASSTGGDGYTF.